These 9 T cell receptor beta chains were sequenced from one sample in a study of cytomegalovirus exposure and HLA in healthy donors. The PCR made use of 60 Vbeta and 13 Jbeta primers. Produced via immunoSEQ multiplex PCR; TCRdb's table is partial and in-frame only. The repertoire holds tens of thousands of clones, with around 70% as singletons. Material: PBMCs. Source of these receptors: a woman in her 40s in good health and CMV-seropositive.

This chain links TRBV2 with TRBJ1-2, with TRBD1 matching 7 bases. V was pared by 10 bases and J by 4 bases, with 9 bases of the junction left unmatched. The CDR3 has 13 residues. Germline V lookup: CDR1 SNHLY, CDR2 FYNNEI. The CDR3 sequence: CAKTGDGVYGYTF. CDR3 DNA sequence: TGTGCCAAAACAGGGGACGGCGTCTATGGCTACACCTTC.

The J gene is TRBJ2-1, the V gene TRBV6-1; the D gene is possibly TRBD1 (5 bases). The V gene's germline CDR1 is MNHNS and CDR2 SASEGT. Trimming shortened V by 3 bases and J by 8 bases, and 14 bases separated the two germline ends. The CDR3 covers 14 residues. The CDR3 nucleotides are TGTGCCAGCAGTGATGGGGCAGTTAGAGATGAGCAGTTCTTC. Its protein product is CASSDGAVRDEQFF.

This clone was found a few times. The J gene is TRBJ2-2, the V gene TRBV7-8; 8 positions match TRBD2. Per the germline V gene, CDR1 is SGHVS and CDR2 is FQNEAQ. J gave up 6 bases and V 2 bases, and 5 bases lay outside the gene matches. The length of the CDR3 is 15 residues. The DNA of the CDR3 is TGTGCCAGCAGCTTAAACGGGGGGGCTCCCGGGGAGCTGTTTTTT. It codes for CASSLNGGAPGELFF.

The rearrangement links TRBV27 to TRBJ1-2; a possible D gene is TRBD1 (5 bases). This CDR3 spans 19 amino acids. Trimming took 5 bases from V and 7 from J, leaving 32 bases between them. Germline V lookup: CDR1 MNHEY, CDR2 SMNVEV (reference sequence). This CDR3 is CASSPIPGGLTTKATGYTF. DNA for the CDR3: TGTGCCAGCAGTCCTATTCCTGGGGGACTCACGACGAAAGCGACTGGCTACACCTTC.

This chain connects TRBV7-2 to TRBJ1-2; 7 nucleotides line up with TRBD1. This CDR3 is built from 12 residues. Germline CDR1 is SGHTA and CDR2 is FQGNSA. Trimming removed 4 bases from V and 8 bases from J; junction bases left unmatched: 4. The CDR3 bases are TGTGCCAGCAGCTACAGGGGAGAGGGCTACACCTTC. Translating it yields CASSYRGEGYTF.

The gene calls are TRBV9 and TRBJ2-1, with unresolved D. The CDR3 totals 16 residues. CDR1 is SGDLS and CDR2 is YYNGEE in the germline V gene. Trimming pared 1 base from V and 0 bases from J, leaving 11 bases between. CDR3: CASSVSSSASYNEQFF. The DNA for the CDR3 is TGTGCCAGCAGCGTATCCTCTAGTGCCTCCTACAATGAGCAGTTCTTC.

The chain recombines TRBV6-1 with TRBJ1-3; D gene unclear. The germline V gene has CDR1 MNHNS and CDR2 SASEGT. V gave up 3 bases and J gave up 1 base, with 4 bases separating them. This CDR3 contains 13 residues. The CDR3 reads CASSDRSGNTIYF. Here the CDR3 DNA reads TGTGCCAGCAGTGACAGGTCTGGAAACACCATATATTTT.

This clone was observed a single time. The gene calls are TRBV6-6 and TRBJ1-2; D is possibly TRBD1 (5 bases). There are 16 residues in the CDR3. With 8 bases removed from V and 2 bases from J, the gap between germline ends came to 21 bases. Germline values: CDR1 MNHNY, CDR2 SVGAGI (reference sequence). This chain's CDR3 is CASGAGGIGRNYGYTF. The CDR3 DNA follows: TGTGCCAGCGGTGCGGGGGGGATCGGAAGGAACTATGGCTACACCTTC.

V gene TRBV30 combines with J gene TRBJ1-5; 8 bases line up with TRBD1. The CDR3 covers 15 residues. The V segment lost 2 bases and the J segment 7 bases; nucleotides outside the gene matches: 10. Germline CDR1 reads GTSNPN; CDR2 reads SVGIG (reference sequence). The CDR3, as DNA: TGTGCCTGGAGTCAGGGGACAGGCGGCAGGCAGCCCCAGCATTTT. It codes for CAWSQGTGGRQPQHF.